These 22 T cell receptor beta chains originate from one sample sequenced in a study of post-analysis software for immune sequencing data. The study, taken as a whole, reports: Patients carried a few TRBV segments more frequently than controls did, and TRBV5-6, TRBV5-1 and TRBV20-1 were among them.

Their antigens remain unidentified. Prepared TCR beta cDNA libraries contained unique molecular identifiers. TCRdb reanalysed the PCR reads using MiXCR and keeps one entry per CDR3 protein. The sample has roughly 430,000 distinct CDR3 sequences, roughly 38% seen once. The sequenced sample consisted of blood. The source of these receptors is a girl aged 2 to 9 with multiple sclerosis.

For the CDR3, the DNA is TGCGCCAGCAGCTTGGCCGAGACAATGAACGAGCAGTACTTC. Translating gives CASSLAETMNEQYF. V gene TRBV5-1 combines with J gene TRBJ2-5; D unclear. The J call is doubtful: the DNA matches TRBJ2-7 better. Germline lookup yields CDR1 SGHRS and CDR2 YFSETQ. The CDR3 has 14 amino acids.

This clonotype has only a few counts. The chain recombines TRBV20-1 with TRBJ2-7, with a weak D call TRBD2 (5 bases). Germline V CDR1 and CDR2: DFQATT, SNEGSKA (reference sequence). Trimming removed 0 bases at V and 3 bases at J, with 27 bases between. The CDR3 loop spans 19 amino acids. The chain's CDR3 is CSARDLGLSGSSLGYEQYF. In DNA, the CDR3 is TGCAGTGCTAGAGATCTCGGGCTCTCGGGGAGTTCTCTTGGCTACGAGCAGTACTTC.

The chain is built from TRBV6-2 or TRBV6-3 and TRBJ2-3; D unresolved. V was cut by 1 base and J by 6 bases, with 14 bases left in between. This CDR3 is built from 15 residues. The germline V gene encodes CDR1 MNHEY and CDR2 SVGEGT. The CDR3 loop reads CASSYFGAVGDTQYF. In DNA, the CDR3 is TGTGCCAGCAGTTACTTTGGTGCTGTAGGGGATACGCAGTATTTT.

The chain combines TRBV7-2 with TRBJ1-4; a weak D match, TRBD1 (6 bases). The CDR3 contains 16 residues. V lost 5 bases, J lost 1 base, and 14 bases lay in between. Germline V gene data show CDR1 as SGHTA and CDR2 as FQGNSA. The CDR3 coding sequence is TGTGCCAGCAGCCTCGCCTACAGGGTAACTAATGAAAAACTGTTTTTT. Translated: CASSLAYRVTNEKLFF.

The chain is built from TRBV29-1 and TRBJ2-5; a weak D match, TRBD2 (6 bases). CDR3 length: 18 amino acids. Germline-derived CDR1 and CDR2 are SQVTM and ANQGSEA. V lost 6 bases to trimming and J lost 5 bases, with 31 bases between them. The CDR3 region has the DNA TGCAGCGTCCAGGGACGGGGTTTTGAGGGAGGCCGGGGGGAGACCCAGTACTTC. Translation: CSVQGRGFEGGRGETQYF.

The V and J genes are TRBV30 and TRBJ2-3; D is unclear. The V gene lost 0 bases and the J gene lost 5 bases, with 3 bases spanning the gap. Germline V CDR1 and CDR2: GTSNPN, SVGIG (reference sequence). The CDR3 contains 11 residues. This chain's CDR3 is CAWSVIDTQYF. DNA of the CDR3: TGTGCCTGGAGTGTAATAGATACGCAGTATTTT.

This clonotype was counted between two and nine times. The chain has TRBV5-8 and TRBJ2-1; D not resolved. The CDR3 is made up of 13 amino acids. The germline V gene has CDR1 SGHTS and CDR2 YDEGEE. Between the trimmed V and J ends, which lost 0 bases and 3 bases, there was a span of 4 bases. The CDR3 region is CASSLVDYNEQFF. In DNA form, the CDR3 reads TGTGCCAGCAGCTTGGTGGACTACAATGAGCAGTTCTTC. The whole variable domain, filled in from reference TRBV5-8 and TRBJ2-1, reads EAGVTQSPTHLIKTRGQQATLRCSPISGHTSVYWYQQALGLGLQFLLWYDEGEERNRGNFPPRFSGRQFPNYSSELNVNALELEDSALYLCASSLVDYNEQFFGPGTRLTVL.

A few counts support this clonotype. The CDR3 region has the DNA TGCAGCGTTGAAGGACGGTTCTACGAGCAGTACTTC. Translating gives CSVEGRFYEQYF. This chain joins TRBV29-1 and TRBJ2-7; D remains unclear. The V end was cut by 1 base, the J end by 3 bases, with 7 bases between. The length of the CDR3 is 12 residues. Germline V lookup: CDR1 SQVTM, CDR2 ANQGSEA.

V gene TRBV29-1 combines with J gene TRBJ1-2; D not resolved. Germline CDR1 is SQVTM and CDR2 is ANQGSEA. The V gene lost 0 bases and the J gene lost 1 base, with 12 bases spanning the gap. There are 15 residues in the CDR3. CDR3 protein: CSVEDRRRLNYGYTF. In DNA, the CDR3 is TGCAGCGTTGAAGATCGTCGGAGACTTAACTATGGCTACACCTTC.

Many counts were recorded for this clonotype. This rearrangement joins TRBV7-3 to TRBJ2-5; 9 bases map to TRBD1. The CDR3 is 13 residues long. The V and J ends lost 5 bases and 4 bases, in that order; junction bases with no gene match: 2. Germline V CDR1 and CDR2: SGHTA, FQGTGA. CDR3 DNA sequence: TGTGCCAGCAGCGCGGACAGGGGAGAGACCCAGTACTTC. It is translated as CASSADRGETQYF.

In its sample, this clonotype was seen a few times. The rearrangement links TRBV7-2 to TRBJ2-5, with a weak D call TRBD2 (5 bases). The CDR3 length is 12 residues. V lost 4 bases, J lost 9 bases, and 12 bases lay in between. Germline V gives CDR1 SGHTA, CDR2 FQGNSA. The CDR3 DNA follows: TGTGCCAGCAGCTGGCCAGTGGAGGCCCAGTACTTC. It translates to CASSWPVEAQYF.

The chain uses TRBV20-1 and TRBJ1-4; possible D gene TRBD1, 6 bases. Deletions cut 0 bases from V and 4 bases from J, with 15 bases between. This CDR3 contains 16 residues. The germline V gene has CDR1 DFQATT and CDR2 SNEGSKA (reference sequence). The CDR3 region is CSARDLRGGVNEKLFF. CDR3 sequence (DNA): TGCAGTGCTAGAGATCTGAGAGGGGGGGTTAATGAAAAACTGTTTTTT.

J is TRBJ2-3 and V is TRBV20-1, with a weak D call TRBD2 (5 bases). Germline lookup yields CDR1 DFQATT and CDR2 SNEGSKA (reference sequence). CDR3 length: 12 residues. Trimming shortened V by 1 base and J by 3 bases, and 5 bases separated the two germline ends. CDR3 protein: CSARVATDTQYF. CDR3 DNA: TGCAGTGCTAGAGTAGCGACAGATACGCAGTATTTT.

V and J are TRBV29-1 and TRBJ2-1; 10 nucleotides align to TRBD2. The J segment lost 7 bases and the V segment lost 0 bases, leaving 6 bases of the junction unmatched. CDR1 and CDR2 (germline): SQVTM, ANQGSEA. This CDR3 region has 15 residues. The CDR3 DNA is TGCAGCGTTGAAGATTCCGGACTAGCGGTAAATGAGCAGTTCTTC. Residues: CSVEDSGLAVNEQFF.

This clonotype came up a few times. The V call is TRBV18, the J call TRBJ2-1; 10 bases agree with TRBD1. J lost 6 bases, V lost 3 bases, and 8 bases had no gene match. CDR1 is KGHSH, CDR2 LQKENI, per germline. The CDR3 runs 16 residues. CDR3 residues: CASSPRTGGLGNEQFF. In DNA form, the CDR3 reads TGTGCCAGCTCACCCCGGACAGGGGGTTTGGGCAATGAGCAGTTCTTC.

This clonotype was seen a handful of times. The chain links TRBV12-5 to TRBJ2-1, with TRBD2 as a possible D gene (6 bases). Germline-derived CDR1 and CDR2 are LGHNT and FRNRAP. Trimming shortened V by 3 bases and J by 9 bases, and 12 bases separated the two germline ends. This CDR3 comprises 13 residues. CDR3 sequence: CASGFLATGEQFF. The CDR3 DNA follows: TGTGCTAGTGGTTTCCTAGCGACCGGTGAGCAGTTCTTC.

The chain carries TRBV4-1 and TRBJ1-2, with 11 bases fitting TRBD1. The CDR3 extends over 13 amino acids. V was pared by 1 base and J by 8 bases, with 0 bases of the junction left unmatched. Germline V gene lookup returns CDR1 MGHRA and CDR2 YSYEKL. Here the CDR3 reads CASSQGTGGGYTF. CDR3 DNA: TGCGCCAGCAGCCAAGGGACAGGGGGCGGCTACACCTTC.

This clonotype was seen at least ten times. The rearrangement links TRBV6-5 to TRBJ2-1; D remains ambiguous. Germline loops: CDR1 MNHEY, CDR2 SVGAGI. Between the trimmed V and J ends, which lost 2 bases and 4 bases, there was a span of 15 bases. The CDR3 runs to 16 residues. In DNA, the CDR3 is TGTGCCAGCAGTTACGCTGCGCTGGGAACTTACAATGAGCAGTTCTTC. Protein sequence: CASSYAALGTYNEQFF.

This clonotype appeared a few times. CDR3 region: CASSSKEGPYQETQYF. CDR3 bases: TGTGCCAGCAGCTCCAAGGAGGGGCCGTACCAAGAGACCCAGTACTTC. The chain joins TRBV7-8 to TRBJ2-5; D possibly corresponds to TRBD2 (6 bases). The CDR3 totals 16 residues. Germline V gene lookup returns CDR1 SGHVS and CDR2 FQNEAQ. Trimming pared 4 bases from V and 0 bases from J, leaving 15 bases between.

This chain joins TRBV5-1 and TRBJ1-2, with 9 nucleotides matching TRBD1. Trimming removed 5 bases from V and 2 bases from J; junction bases left unmatched: 16. The CDR3 extends over 18 amino acids. Germline V lookup: CDR1 SGHRS, CDR2 YFSETQ. CDR3 DNA: TGCGCCAGCAGACCTGGGTCTCTTTTGGACAGGGGCAACTATGGCTACACCTTC. This translates into CASRPGSLLDRGNYGYTF.

This clonotype was seen a single time. J is TRBJ2-7 and V is TRBV12-3 or TRBV12-4, with 8 bases that match TRBD1. CDR3 length equals 14 residues. V was pared by 5 bases and J by 4 bases, with 7 bases of the junction left unmatched. CDR3 residues: CASSTSGQGYEQYF. Written as DNA, the CDR3 is TGTGCCAGCAGTACCTCAGGACAGGGTTACGAGCAGTACTTC.

Comment on this clonotype: An end of the junction does not agree with germline; a read error may underlie this. The chain couples TRBV4-2 to TRBJ2-5, with 7 positions matching TRBD2. Germline-derived CDR1 and CDR2 are LGHNA and YNFKEQ. CDR3 length: 18 residues. The CDR3 DNA follows: TGTGCCTGCAGCCAAGAAAGCCAGGGACTAATGGTTGAAGAGACCCAGTACTTC. Its protein product is CACSQESQGLMVEETQYF.